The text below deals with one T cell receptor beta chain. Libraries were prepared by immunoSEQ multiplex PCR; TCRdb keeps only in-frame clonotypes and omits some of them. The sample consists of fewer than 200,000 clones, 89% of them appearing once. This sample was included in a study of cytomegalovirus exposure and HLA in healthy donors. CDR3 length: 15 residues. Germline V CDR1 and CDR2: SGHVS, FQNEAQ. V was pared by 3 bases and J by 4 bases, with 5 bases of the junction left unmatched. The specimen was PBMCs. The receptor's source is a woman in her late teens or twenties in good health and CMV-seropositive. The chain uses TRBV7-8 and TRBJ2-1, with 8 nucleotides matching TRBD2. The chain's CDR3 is CASSFTSGAYNEQFF. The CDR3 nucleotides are TGTGCCAGCAGCTTTACTAGCGGAGCATACAATGAGCAGTTCTTC. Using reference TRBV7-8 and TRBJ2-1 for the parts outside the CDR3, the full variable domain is GAGVSQSPRYKVAKRGQDVALRCDPISGHVSLFWYQQALGQGPEFLTYFQNEAQLDKSGLPSDRFFAERPEGSVSTLKIQRTQQEDSAVYLCASSFTSGAYNEQFFGPGTRLTVL.